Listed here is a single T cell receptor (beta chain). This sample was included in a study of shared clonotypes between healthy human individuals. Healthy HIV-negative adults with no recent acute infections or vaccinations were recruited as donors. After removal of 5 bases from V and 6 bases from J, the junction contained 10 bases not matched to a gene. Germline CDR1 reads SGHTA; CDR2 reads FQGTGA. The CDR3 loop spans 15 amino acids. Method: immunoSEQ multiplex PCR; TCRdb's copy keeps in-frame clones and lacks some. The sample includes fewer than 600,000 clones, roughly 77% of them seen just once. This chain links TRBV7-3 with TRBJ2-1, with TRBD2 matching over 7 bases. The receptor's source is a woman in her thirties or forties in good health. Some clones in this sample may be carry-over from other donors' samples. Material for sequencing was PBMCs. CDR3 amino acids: CASSLSGMTSNEQFF. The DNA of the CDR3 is TGTGCCAGCAGCCTAAGCGGGATGACTAGCAATGAGCAGTTCTTC.